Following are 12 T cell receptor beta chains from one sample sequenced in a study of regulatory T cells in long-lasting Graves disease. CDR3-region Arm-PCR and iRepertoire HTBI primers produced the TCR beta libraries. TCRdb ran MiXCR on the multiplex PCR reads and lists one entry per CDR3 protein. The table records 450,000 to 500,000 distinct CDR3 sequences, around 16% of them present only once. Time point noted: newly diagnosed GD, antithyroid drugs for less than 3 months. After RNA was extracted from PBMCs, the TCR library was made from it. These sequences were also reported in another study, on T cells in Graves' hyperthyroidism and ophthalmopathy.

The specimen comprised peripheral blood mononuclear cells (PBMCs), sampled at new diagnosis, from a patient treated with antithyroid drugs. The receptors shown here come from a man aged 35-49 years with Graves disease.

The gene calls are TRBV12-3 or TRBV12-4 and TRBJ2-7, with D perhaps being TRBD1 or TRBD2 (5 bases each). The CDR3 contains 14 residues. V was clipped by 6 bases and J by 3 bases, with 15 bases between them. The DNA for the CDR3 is TGTGCCAGCAGGGCAGGGACCGTCCGCTACGAGCAGTACTTC. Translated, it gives CASRAGTVRYEQYF.

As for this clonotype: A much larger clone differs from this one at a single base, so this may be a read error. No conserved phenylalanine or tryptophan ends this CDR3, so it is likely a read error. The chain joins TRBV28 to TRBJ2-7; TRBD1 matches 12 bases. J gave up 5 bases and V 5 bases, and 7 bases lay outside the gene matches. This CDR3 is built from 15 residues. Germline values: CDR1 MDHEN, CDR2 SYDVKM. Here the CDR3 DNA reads TGTGCCAGCAGTAAACTGGGACAGGGGGCTCACGAGCAGTACCTC. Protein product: CASSKLGQGAHEQYL.

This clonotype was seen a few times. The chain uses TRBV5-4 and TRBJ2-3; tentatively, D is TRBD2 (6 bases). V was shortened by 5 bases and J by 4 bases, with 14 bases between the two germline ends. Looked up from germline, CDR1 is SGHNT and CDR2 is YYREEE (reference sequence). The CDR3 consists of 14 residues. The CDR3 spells CASRLTSIADTQYF. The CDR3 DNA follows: TGTGCCAGCAGGCTAACTAGCATCGCAGATACGCAGTATTTT.

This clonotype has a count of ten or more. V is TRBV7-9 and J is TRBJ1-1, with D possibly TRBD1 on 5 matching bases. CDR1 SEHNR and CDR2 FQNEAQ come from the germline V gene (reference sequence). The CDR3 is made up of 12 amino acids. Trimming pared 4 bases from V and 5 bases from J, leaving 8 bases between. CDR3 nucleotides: TGTGCCAGCAGCTCACAGGCGACTGAAGCTTTCTTT. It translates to CASSSQATEAFF.

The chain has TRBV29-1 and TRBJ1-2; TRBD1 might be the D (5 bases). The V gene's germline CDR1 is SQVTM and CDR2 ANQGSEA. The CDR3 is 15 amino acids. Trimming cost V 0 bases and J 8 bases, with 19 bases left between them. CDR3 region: CSVEDRAVPQGGYTF. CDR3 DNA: TGCAGCGTTGAAGATCGGGCCGTCCCTCAGGGAGGCTACACCTTC.

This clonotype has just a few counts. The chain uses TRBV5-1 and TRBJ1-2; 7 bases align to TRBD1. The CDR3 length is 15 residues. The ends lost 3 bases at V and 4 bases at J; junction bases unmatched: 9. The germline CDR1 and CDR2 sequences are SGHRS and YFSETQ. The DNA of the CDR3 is TGCGCCAGCAGCTCGGGACTGACAGGGACCTATGGCTACACCTTC. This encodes CASSSGLTGTYGYTF.

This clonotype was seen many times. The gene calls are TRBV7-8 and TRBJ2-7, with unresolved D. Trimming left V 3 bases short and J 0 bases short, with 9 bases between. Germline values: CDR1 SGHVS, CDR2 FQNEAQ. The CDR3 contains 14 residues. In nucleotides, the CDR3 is TGTGCCAGCAGCTTCGCGGCAGGCTCCTACGAGCAGTACTTC. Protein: CASSFAAGSYEQYF.

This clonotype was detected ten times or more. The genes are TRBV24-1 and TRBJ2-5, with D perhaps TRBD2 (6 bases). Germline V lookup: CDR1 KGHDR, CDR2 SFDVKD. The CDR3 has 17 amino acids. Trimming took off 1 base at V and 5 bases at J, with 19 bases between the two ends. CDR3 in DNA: TGTGCCACCAGTGATTTACGGACTACCACTCCCCAGGAGACCCAGTACTTC. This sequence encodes CATSDLRTTTPQETQYF.

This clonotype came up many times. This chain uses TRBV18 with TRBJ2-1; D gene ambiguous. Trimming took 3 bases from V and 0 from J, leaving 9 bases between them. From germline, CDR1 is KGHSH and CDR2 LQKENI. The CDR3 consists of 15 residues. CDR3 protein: CASSPARSSYNEQFF. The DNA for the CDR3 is TGTGCCAGCTCACCGGCCCGCAGCTCCTACAATGAGCAGTTCTTC.

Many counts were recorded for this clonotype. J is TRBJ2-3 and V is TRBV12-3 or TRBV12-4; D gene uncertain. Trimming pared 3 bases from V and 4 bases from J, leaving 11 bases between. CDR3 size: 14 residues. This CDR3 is CASSLSLVSDTQYF. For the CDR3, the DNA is TGTGCCAGCAGTTTGTCCCTAGTCTCAGATACGCAGTATTTT.

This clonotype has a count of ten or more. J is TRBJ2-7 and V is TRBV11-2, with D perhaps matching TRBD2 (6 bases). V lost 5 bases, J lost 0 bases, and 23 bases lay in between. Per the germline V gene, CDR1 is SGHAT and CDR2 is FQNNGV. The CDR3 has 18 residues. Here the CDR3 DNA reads TGTGCCAGCAGCCGGTGGGGGACTGCGACTACGGGCTCCTACGAGCAGTACTTC. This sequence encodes CASSRWGTATTGSYEQYF.

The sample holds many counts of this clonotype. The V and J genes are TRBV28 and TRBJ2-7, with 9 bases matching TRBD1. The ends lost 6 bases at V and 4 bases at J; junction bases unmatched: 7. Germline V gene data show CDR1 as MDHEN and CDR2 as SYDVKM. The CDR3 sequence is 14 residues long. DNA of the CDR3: TGTGCCAGCAGGTCGACAGGGGGACCATACGAGCAGTACTTC. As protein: CASRSTGGPYEQYF.